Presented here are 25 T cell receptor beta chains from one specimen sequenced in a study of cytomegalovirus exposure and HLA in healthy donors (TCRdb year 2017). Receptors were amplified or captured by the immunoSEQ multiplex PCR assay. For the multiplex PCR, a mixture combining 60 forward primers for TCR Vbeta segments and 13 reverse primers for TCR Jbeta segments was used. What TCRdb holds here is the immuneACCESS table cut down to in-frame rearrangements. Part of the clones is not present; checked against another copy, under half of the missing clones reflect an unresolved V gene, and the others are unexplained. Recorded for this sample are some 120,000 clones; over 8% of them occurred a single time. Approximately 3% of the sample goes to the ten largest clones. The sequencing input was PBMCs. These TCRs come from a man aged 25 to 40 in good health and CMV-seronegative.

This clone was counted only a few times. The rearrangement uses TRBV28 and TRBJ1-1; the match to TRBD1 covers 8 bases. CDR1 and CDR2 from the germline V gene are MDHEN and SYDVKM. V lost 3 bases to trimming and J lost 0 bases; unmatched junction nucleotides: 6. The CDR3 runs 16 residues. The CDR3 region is CASSFPTGAMNTEAFF. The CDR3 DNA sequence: TGTGCCAGCAGTTTTCCGACAGGGGCGATGAACACTGAAGCTTTCTTT.

The CDR3 loop is CSGLGQFGTEAFF. In DNA, the CDR3 is TGCAGCGGCCTCGGACAGTTTGGCACTGAAGCTTTCTTT. This chain links TRBV29-1 with TRBJ1-1, with D possibly being TRBD1 (6 bases). The CDR3 runs to 13 residues. Trimming took off 7 bases at V and 4 bases at J, with 16 bases between the two ends. Germline-derived CDR1 and CDR2 are SQVTM and ANQGSEA.

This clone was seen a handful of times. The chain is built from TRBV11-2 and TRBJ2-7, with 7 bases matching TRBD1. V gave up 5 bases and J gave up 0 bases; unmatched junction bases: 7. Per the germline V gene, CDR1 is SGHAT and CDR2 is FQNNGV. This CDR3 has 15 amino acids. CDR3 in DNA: TGTGCCAGCAGCCCCGAGACAGGGTTCTCCTACGAGCAGTACTTC. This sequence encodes CASSPETGFSYEQYF.

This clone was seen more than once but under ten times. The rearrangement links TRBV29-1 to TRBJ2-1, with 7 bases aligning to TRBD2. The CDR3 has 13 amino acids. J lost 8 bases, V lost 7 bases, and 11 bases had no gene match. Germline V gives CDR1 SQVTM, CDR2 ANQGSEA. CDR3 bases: TGCAGCGCAGGGAGGGCAGGGCTCGATGAGCAGTTCTTC. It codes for CSAGRAGLDEQFF.

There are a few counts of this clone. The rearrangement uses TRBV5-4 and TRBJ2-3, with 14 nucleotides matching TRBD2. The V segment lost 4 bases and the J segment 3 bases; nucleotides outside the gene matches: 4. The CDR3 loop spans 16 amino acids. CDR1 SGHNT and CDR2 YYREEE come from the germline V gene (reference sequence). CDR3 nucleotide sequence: TGTGCCAGCAGCGCCGGGACTAGCGGGAGAACAGATACGCAGTATTTT. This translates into CASSAGTSGRTDTQYF. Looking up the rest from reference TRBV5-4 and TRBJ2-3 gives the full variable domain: ETGVTQSPTHLIKTRGQQVTLRCSSQSGHNTVSWYQQALGQGPQFIFQYYREEENGRGNFPPRFSGLQFPNYSSELNVNALELDDSALYLCASSAGTSGRTDTQYFGPGTRLTVL.

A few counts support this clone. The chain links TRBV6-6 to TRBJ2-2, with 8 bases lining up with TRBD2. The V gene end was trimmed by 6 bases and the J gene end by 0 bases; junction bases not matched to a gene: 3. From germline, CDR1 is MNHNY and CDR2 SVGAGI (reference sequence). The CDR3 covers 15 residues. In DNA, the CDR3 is TGTGCCAGCAGACGGGGGGGCGCGAACACCGGGGAGCTGTTTTTT. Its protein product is CASRRGGANTGELFF.

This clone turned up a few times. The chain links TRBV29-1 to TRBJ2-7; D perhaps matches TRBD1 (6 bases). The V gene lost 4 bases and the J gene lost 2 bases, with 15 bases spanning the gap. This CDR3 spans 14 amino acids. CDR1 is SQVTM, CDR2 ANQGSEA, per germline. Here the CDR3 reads CSVVRTGTAYEQYF. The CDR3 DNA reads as TGCAGCGTTGTTAGAACAGGGACGGCCTACGAGCAGTACTTC.

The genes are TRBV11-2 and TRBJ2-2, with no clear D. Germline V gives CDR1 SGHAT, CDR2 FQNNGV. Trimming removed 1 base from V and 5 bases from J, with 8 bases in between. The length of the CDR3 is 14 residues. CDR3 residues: CASSLGVGTGELFF. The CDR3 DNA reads TGTGCCAGCAGCTTAGGAGTCGGGACCGGGGAGCTGTTTTTT.

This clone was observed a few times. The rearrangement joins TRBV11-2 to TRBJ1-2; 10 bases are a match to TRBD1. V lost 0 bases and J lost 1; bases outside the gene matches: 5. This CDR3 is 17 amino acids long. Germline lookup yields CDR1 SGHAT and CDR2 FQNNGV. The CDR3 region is CASSLDLDRGSNYGYTF. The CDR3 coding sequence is TGTGCCAGCAGCTTAGATCTGGACAGGGGGAGTAACTATGGCTACACCTTC.

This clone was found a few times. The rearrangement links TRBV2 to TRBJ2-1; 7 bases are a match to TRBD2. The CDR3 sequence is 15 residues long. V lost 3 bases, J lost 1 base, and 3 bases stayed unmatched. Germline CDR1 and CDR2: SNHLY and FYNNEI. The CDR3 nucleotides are TGTGCCAGCAGTGAGGAAGCGGGGTCCTACAATGAGCAGTTCTTC. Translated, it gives CASSEEAGSYNEQFF.

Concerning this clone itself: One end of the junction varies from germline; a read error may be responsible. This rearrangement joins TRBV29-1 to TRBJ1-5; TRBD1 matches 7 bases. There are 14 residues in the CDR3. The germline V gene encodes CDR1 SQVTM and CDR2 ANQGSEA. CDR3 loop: CSAVGDRLNQPQNF. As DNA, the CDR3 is TGCAGCGCCGTAGGGGACAGACTCAACCAGCCCCAGAATTTT.

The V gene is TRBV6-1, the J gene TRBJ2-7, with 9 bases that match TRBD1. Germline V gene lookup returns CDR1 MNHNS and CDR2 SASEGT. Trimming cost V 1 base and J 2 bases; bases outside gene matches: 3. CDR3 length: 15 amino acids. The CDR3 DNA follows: TGTGCCAGCAGTGAAGGGGGACAGGGAACCTACGAGCAGTACTTC. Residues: CASSEGGQGTYEQYF.

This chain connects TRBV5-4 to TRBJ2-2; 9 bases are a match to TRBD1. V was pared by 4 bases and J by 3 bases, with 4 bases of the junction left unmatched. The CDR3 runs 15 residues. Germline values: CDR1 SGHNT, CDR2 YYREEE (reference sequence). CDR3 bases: TGTGCCAGCAGCCGCCGGGACAGGGACACCGGGGAGCTGTTTTTT. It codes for CASSRRDRDTGELFF.

This CDR3 reads CASSLDLGAVNEQYF. The CDR3 DNA reads TGCGCCAGCAGCTTGGATCTGGGGGCGGTCAACGAGCAGTACTTC. The V call is TRBV5-1, the J call TRBJ2-7; weak D call: TRBD1 (6 bases). The CDR3 has 15 residues. Germline V gives CDR1 SGHRS, CDR2 YFSETQ. Between the trimmed V and J ends, which lost 0 bases and 5 bases, there was a span of 15 bases.

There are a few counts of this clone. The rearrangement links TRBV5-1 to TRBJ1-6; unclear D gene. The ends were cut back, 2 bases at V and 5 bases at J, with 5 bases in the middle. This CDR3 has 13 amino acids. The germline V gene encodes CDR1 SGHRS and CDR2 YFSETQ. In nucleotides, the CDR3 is TGCGCCAGCAGCTTCGCAGATAATTCACCCCTCCACTTT. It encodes CASSFADNSPLHF.

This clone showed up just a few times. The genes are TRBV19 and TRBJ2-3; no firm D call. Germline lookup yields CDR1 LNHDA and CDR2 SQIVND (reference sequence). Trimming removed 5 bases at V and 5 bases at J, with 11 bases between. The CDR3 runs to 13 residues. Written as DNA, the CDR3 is TGTGCCAGTAGTGTAACACCTCAAGATACGCAGTATTTT. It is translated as CASSVTPQDTQYF.

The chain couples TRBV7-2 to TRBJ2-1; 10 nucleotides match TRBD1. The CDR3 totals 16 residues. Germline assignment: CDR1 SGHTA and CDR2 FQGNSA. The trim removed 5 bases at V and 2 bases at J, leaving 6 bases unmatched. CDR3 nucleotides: TGTGCCAGCAGCCCAGTAGGGACAGGGGCCTACAATGAGCAGTTCTTC. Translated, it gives CASSPVGTGAYNEQFF.

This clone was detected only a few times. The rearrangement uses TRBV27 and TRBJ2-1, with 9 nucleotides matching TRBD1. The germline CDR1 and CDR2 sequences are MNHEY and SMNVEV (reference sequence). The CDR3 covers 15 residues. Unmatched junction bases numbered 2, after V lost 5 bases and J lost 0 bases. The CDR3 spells CASSRDRVSYNEQFF. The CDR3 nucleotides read TGTGCCAGCAGTCGGGACAGGGTCTCCTACAATGAGCAGTTCTTC.

CDR3 amino acids: CASSSTGGLNTEAFF. The CDR3 DNA sequence: TGTGCCAGCAGTTCGACAGGGGGCCTAAACACTGAAGCTTTCTTT. The gene calls are TRBV28 and TRBJ1-1; 10 bases match TRBD1. CDR3 length: 15 amino acids. The V gene end was trimmed by 4 bases and the J gene end by 2 bases; junction bases not matched to a gene: 4. CDR1 MDHEN and CDR2 SYDVKM come from the germline V gene.

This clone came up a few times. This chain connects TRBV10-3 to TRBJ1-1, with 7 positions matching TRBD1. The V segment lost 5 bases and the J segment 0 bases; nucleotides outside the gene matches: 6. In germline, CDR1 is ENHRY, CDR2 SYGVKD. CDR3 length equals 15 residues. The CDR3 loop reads CAISSPDRVNTEAFF. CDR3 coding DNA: TGTGCCATCAGTTCCCCCGACAGGGTGAACACTGAAGCTTTCTTT.

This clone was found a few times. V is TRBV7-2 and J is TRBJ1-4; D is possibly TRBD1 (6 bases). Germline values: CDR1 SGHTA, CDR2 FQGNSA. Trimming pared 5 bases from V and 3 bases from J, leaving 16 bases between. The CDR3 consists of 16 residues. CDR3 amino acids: CASSPYLQGPNEKLFF. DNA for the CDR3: TGTGCCAGCAGCCCCTACTTACAGGGTCCTAATGAAAAACTGTTTTTT.

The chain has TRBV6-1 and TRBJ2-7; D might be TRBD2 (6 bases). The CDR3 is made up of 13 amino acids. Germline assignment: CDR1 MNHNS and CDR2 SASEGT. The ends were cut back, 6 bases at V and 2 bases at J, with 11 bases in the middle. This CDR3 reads CASSRDLAYEQYF. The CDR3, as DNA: TGTGCCAGCAGCCGGGACTTGGCCTACGAGCAGTACTTC.

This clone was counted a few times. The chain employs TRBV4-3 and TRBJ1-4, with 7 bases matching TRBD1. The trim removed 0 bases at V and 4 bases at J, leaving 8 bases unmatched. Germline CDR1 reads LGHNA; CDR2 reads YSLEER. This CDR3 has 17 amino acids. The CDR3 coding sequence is TGCGCCAGCAGCCAAGATACCGGACAGGCCCTTAATGAAAAACTGTTTTTT. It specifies CASSQDTGQALNEKLFF.

The chain's CDR3 is CASSPVGLSNEKLFF. The CDR3 DNA reads as TGTGCCAGCAGTCCTGTGGGCCTCTCTAATGAAAAACTGTTTTTT. The chain is built from TRBV11-3 and TRBJ1-4, with D unresolved. The CDR3 is 15 amino acids. With 6 bases removed from V and 3 bases from J, the gap between germline ends came to 14 bases. Looked up from germline, CDR1 is SGHNT and CDR2 is YENEEA.

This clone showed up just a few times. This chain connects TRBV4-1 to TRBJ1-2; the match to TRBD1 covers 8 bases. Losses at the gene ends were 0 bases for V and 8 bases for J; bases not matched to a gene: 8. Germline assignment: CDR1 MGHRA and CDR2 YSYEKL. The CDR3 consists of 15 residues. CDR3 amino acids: CASSQDRQGALGYTF. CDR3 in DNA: TGCGCCAGCAGCCAAGATCGGCAGGGGGCATTGGGCTACACCTTC.